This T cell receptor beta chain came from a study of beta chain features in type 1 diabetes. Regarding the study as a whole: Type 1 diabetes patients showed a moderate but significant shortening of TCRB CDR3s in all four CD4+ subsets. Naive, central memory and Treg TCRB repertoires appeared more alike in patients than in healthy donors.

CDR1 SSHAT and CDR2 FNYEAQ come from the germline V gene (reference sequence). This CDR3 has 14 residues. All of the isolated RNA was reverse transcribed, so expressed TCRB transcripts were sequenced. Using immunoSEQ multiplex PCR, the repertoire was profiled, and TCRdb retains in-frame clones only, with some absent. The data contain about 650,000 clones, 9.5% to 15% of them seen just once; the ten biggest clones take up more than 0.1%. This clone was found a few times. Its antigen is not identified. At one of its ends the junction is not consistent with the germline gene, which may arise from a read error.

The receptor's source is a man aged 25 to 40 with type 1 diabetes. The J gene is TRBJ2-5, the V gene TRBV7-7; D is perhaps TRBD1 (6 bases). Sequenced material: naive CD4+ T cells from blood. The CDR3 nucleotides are TGTGCTAGCAGCTTAGAGGGGGACGGGGAGACCCAGTACTTC. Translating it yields CASSLEGDGETQYF.